The table lists the clone carrying this T cell receptor beta chain with a few counts. The data are from a study of patients and donors after allogeneic stem cell transplantation. Germline CDR1 SGHDN, CDR2 FVKESK. The CDR3 totals 17 residues. V shed 2 bases, J shed 6 bases, and the junction held 13 bases outside the gene matches. TCRdb re-analysed the RT-PCR reads in MiXCR, keeping a single row per CDR3 protein. Here the sample spans 920,000 or so distinct CDR3 sequences, approximately 19% being singletons. What was sequenced was blood, either unsorted or a sorted T cell fraction (not recorded which). The chain combines TRBV14 with TRBJ2-3, with TRBD2 matching 8 bases. The receptor was isolated from a human donor who was either an allogeneic HSCT recipient or a stem cell or donor lymphocyte infusion donor (not recorded which). It is not recorded whose cells these are; they may come from a transplant donor. The DNA for the CDR3 is TGTGCCAGCAGCCAACTCAAGCGGGAGTTTGGCCACGATACGCAGTATTTT. As protein: CASSQLKREFGHDTQYF.